This T cell receptor (beta chain) comes out of a study of blood T cell repertoires in COVID-19. Trimming left V 7 bases short and J 4 bases short, with 19 bases between. The germline V gene has CDR1 MDHEN and CDR2 SYDVKM. The CDR3 is 16 amino acids. Sequenced by immunoSEQ multiplex PCR; TCRdb stores in-frame clones only, minus some. The sample lists roughly 250,000 clones, around 82% seen once, with approximately 14% in the top ten. The TCR originated in a person between 65 and 80 years old with COVID-19, enrolled during active disease. The J gene is TRBJ2-2, the V gene TRBV28, with a weak D call TRBD1 (5 bases). Sample: peripheral blood. The CDR3 sequence is CASIGVQEYLTGELFF. The DNA for the CDR3 is TGTGCCAGCATCGGTGTACAGGAGTACCTCACCGGGGAGCTGTTTTTT.